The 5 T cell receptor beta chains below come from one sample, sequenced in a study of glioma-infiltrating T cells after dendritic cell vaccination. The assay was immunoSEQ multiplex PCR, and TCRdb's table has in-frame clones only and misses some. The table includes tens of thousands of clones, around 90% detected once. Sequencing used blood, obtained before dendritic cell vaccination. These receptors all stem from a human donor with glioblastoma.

The CDR3 region has the DNA TGTGCCAGCAGCCCAAGCGGGAACACAGATACGCAGTATTTT. The encoded protein is CASSPSGNTDTQYF. The chain employs TRBV7-9 and TRBJ2-3; 7 bases are a match to TRBD2. V was pared by 5 bases and J by 2 bases, with 4 bases of the junction left unmatched. Looked up from germline, CDR1 is SEHNR and CDR2 is FQNEAQ (reference sequence). The CDR3 covers 14 residues.

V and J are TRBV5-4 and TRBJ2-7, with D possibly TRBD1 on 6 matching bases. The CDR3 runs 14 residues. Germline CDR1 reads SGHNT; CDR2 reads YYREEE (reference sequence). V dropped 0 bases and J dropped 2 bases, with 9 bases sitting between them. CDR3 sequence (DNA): TGTGCCAGCAGCTTGGAACAGGGTACCTACGAGCAGTACTTC. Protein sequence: CASSLEQGTYEQYF. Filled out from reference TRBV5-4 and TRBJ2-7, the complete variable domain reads ETGVTQSPTHLIKTRGQQVTLRCSSQSGHNTVSWYQQALGQGPQFIFQYYREEENGRGNFPPRFSGLQFPNYSSELNVNALELDDSALYLCASSLEQGTYEQYFGPGTRLTVT.

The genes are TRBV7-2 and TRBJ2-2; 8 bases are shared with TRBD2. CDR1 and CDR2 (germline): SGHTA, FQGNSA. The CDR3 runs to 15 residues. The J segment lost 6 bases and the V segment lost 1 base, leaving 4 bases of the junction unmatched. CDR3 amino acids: CASSLGGSGAGELFF. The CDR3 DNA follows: TGTGCCAGCAGCTTAGGCGGTAGCGGGGCCGGGGAGCTGTTTTTT.

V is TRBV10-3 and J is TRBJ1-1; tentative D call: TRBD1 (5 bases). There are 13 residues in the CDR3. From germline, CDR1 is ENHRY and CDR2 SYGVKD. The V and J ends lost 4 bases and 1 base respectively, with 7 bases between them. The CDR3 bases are TGTGCCATCAGTGGGAGGGGGAACACTGAAGCTTTCTTT. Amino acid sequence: CAISGRGNTEAFF.

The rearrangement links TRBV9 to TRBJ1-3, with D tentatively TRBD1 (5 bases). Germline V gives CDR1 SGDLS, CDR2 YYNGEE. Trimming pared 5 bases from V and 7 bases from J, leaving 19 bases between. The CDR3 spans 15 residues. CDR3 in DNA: TGTGCCAGCAGTGAAGCCGGGGGGGAGACGAACACCATATATTTT. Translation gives CASSEAGGETNTIYF.